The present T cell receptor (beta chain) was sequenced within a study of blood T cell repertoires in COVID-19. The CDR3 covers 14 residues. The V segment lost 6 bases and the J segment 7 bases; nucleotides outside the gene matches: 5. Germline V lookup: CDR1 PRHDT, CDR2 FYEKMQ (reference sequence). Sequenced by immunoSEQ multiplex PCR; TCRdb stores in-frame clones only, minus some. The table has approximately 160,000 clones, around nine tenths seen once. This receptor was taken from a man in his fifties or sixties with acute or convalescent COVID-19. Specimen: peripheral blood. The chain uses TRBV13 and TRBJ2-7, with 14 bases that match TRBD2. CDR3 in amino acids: CASRGLAGAGEQYF. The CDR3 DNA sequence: TGTGCCAGCAGGGGACTAGCGGGAGCTGGGGAGCAGTACTTC.